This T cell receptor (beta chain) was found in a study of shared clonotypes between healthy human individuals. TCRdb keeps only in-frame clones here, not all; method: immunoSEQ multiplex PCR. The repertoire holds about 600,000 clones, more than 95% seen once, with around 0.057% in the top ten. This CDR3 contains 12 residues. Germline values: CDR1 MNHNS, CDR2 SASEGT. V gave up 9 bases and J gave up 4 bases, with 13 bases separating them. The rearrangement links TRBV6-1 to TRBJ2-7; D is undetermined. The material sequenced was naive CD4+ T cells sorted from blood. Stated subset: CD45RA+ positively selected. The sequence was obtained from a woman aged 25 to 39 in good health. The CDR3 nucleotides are TGTGCCAGTGATCGACAAAATTACGAGCAGTACTTC. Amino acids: CASDRQNYEQYF.